The rows below give T cell receptor beta chains drawn from one sample of a study of Graves' ophthalmopathy and Graves' hyperthyroidism. TCRdb independently ran MiXCR on the multiplex PCR reads; one entry per CDR3 protein. The sample contains about 640,000 distinct CDR3 sequences, about 38% of which appear only once. Sequencing used peripheral blood. The origin of the receptors is an adult man with Graves' ophthalmopathy. The CDR3 runs from the conserved cysteine through the conserved F or W. A D gene is named only where the DNA matches it firmly. Clone size is stated in some rows and not others, as once, few, many or a class when expanded.

CDR3 protein: CAISEGGSLNTIYF
CDR3 DNA: TGTGCCATCAGTGAAGGGGGATCCCTTAACACCATATATTTT
J gene: TRBJ1-3
clone size: once
V gene: TRBV10-3
D gene: NA
CDR3 length: 14

CDR3 protein: CASSYLRLGLNQPQHF
CDR3 DNA: TGTGCCAGCAGTTACCTAAGACTCGGCCTAAATCAGCCCCAGCATTTT
J gene: TRBJ1-5
clone size: few
V gene: TRBV2
D gene: NA
CDR3 length: 16

CDR3 protein: CASSNQDQGGGYTF
CDR3 DNA: TGTGCCAGCAGCAACCAGGACCAGGGCGGGGGCTACACCTTC
J gene: TRBJ1-2
clone size: NA
V gene: TRBV11-1
D gene: NA
CDR3 length: 14

CDR3 protein: CASSPGGGTGYYEQYF
CDR3 DNA: TGCGCCAGCAGCCCCGGCGGGGGGACAGGGTACTACGAGCAGTACTTC
J gene: TRBJ2-7
clone size: few
V gene: TRBV5-5
D gene: NA
CDR3 length: 16

CDR3 protein: CASSISRGTAQYF
CDR3 DNA: TGTGCCAGCAGCATCTCCAGGGGCACGGCCCAGTACTTC
J gene: TRBJ2-5
clone size: NA
V gene: TRBV7-9
D gene: NA
CDR3 length: 13

CDR3 protein: CSATLRGSYNEQYF
CDR3 DNA: TGCAGCGCTACTTTACGGGGGTCCTACAATGAGCAGTACTTC
J gene: TRBJ2-7
clone size: NA
V gene: TRBV29-1
D gene: NA
CDR3 length: 14

CDR3 protein: CASSQLPPGNTIYF
CDR3 DNA: TGTGCCAGCAGCCAACTACCCCCGGGAAACACCATATATTTT
J gene: TRBJ1-3
clone size: few
V gene: TRBV2
D gene: NA
CDR3 length: 14

CDR3 protein: CASSGETGGKAYGYTF
CDR3 DNA: TGTGCCAGCAGTGGGGAGACAGGGGGTAAGGCCTATGGCTACACCTTC
J gene: TRBJ1-2
clone size: NA
V gene: TRBV6-1
D gene: TRBD1
CDR3 length: 16

CDR3 protein: CSASGSQGNTIYF
CDR3 DNA: TGCAGTGCTAGCGGTTCACAGGGGAACACCATATATTTT
J gene: TRBJ1-3
clone size: NA
V gene: TRBV20-1
D gene: TRBD1
CDR3 length: 13

CDR3 protein: CASSTGTYNSPLHF
CDR3 DNA: TGTGCCAGCAGTACAGGAACCTATAATTCACCCCTCCACTTT
J gene: TRBJ1-6
clone size: few
V gene: TRBV12-3/TRBV12-4
D gene: NA
CDR3 length: 14

CDR3 protein: CASSALGDRLTDTQYF
CDR3 DNA: TGTGCCAGCAGTGCTCTAGGGGACAGGCTCACAGATACGCAGTATTTT
J gene: TRBJ2-3
clone size: many
V gene: TRBV25-1
D gene: TRBD1
CDR3 length: 16

CDR3 protein: CAWSTSGPYEQYF
CDR3 DNA: TGTGCCTGGAGTACTAGCGGACCCTACGAGCAGTACTTC
J gene: TRBJ2-7
clone size: NA
V gene: TRBV30
D gene: TRBD2
CDR3 length: 13

CDR3 protein: CASSRLAGVGEQYF
CDR3 DNA: TGTGCCAGCAGCCGACTAGCGGGAGTAGGCGAGCAGTACTTC
J gene: TRBJ2-7
clone size: many
V gene: TRBV7-8
D gene: TRBD2
CDR3 length: 14

CDR3 protein: CASSRTGGLRGNTEAFF
CDR3 DNA: TGTGCCAGCAGTAGGACAGGGGGCCTAAGGGGGAACACTGAAGCTTTCTTT
J gene: TRBJ1-1
clone size: NA
V gene: TRBV12-3/TRBV12-4
D gene: TRBD1
CDR3 length: 17

CDR3 protein: CAISGSVANYGYTF
CDR3 DNA: TGTGCCATCAGTGGATCGGTAGCTAACTATGGCTACACCTTC
J gene: TRBJ1-2
clone size: many
V gene: TRBV10-3
D gene: NA
CDR3 length: 14

CDR3 protein: CASFGTGELFF
CDR3 DNA: TGTGCCAGCTTCGGGACCGGGGAGCTGTTTTTT
J gene: TRBJ2-2
clone size: NA
V gene: TRBV25-1
D gene: NA
CDR3 length: 11

CDR3 protein: CAISDPSKRGNTEAFF
CDR3 DNA: TGTGCCATCAGTGACCCCTCAAAGAGAGGGAACACTGAAGCTTTCTTT
J gene: TRBJ1-1
clone size: many
V gene: TRBV10-3
D gene: NA
CDR3 length: 16

CDR3 protein: CATSDPSGSTDTQYF
CDR3 DNA: TGTGCCACCAGTGATCCTAGCGGGAGCACAGATACGCAGTATTTT
J gene: TRBJ2-3
clone size: few
V gene: TRBV24-1
D gene: TRBD2
CDR3 length: 15

CDR3 protein: CASSPLGQGLQETRYF
CDR3 DNA: TGTGCCAGCAGCCCCCTAGGACAGGGCTTACAAGAGACCCGGTACTTC
J gene: TRBJ2-5
clone size: NA
V gene: TRBV9
D gene: TRBD1
CDR3 length: 16

CDR3 protein: CASSLTGLAANTGELFF
CDR3 DNA: TGTGCCAGCAGCTTGACGGGACTAGCGGCGAACACCGGGGAGCTGTTTTTT
J gene: TRBJ2-2
clone size: once
V gene: TRBV7-3
D gene: TRBD2
CDR3 length: 17

CDR3 protein: CSVVTGAGGQETQYF
CDR3 DNA: TGCAGCGTTGTGACAGGAGCGGGAGGGCAAGAGACCCAGTACTTC
J gene: TRBJ2-5
clone size: once
V gene: TRBV29-1
D gene: TRBD2
CDR3 length: 15

CDR3 protein: CASSQEGLLLRRLFF
CDR3 DNA: TGTGCCAGCAGCCAAGAGGGACTGCTTTTAAGAAGGCTGTTTTTT
J gene: TRBJ1-4
clone size: NA
V gene: TRBV7-8
D gene: NA
CDR3 length: 15

CDR3 protein: CASSLEMNAEAFF
CDR3 DNA: TGTGCCAGCAGCTTAGAGATGAACGCTGAAGCTTTCTTT
J gene: TRBJ1-1
clone size: NA
V gene: TRBV7-9
D gene: NA
CDR3 length: 13

CDR3 protein: CASSPDWDYEQYF
CDR3 DNA: TGTGCCAGCAGTCCGGACTGGGACTACGAGCAGTACTTC
J gene: TRBJ2-7
clone size: many
V gene: TRBV7-6
D gene: NA
CDR3 length: 13

CDR3 protein: CASSPDISDRTAQYF
CDR3 DNA: TGCGCCAGCAGCCCAGACATTAGCGACAGAACGGCCCAGTACTTC
J gene: TRBJ2-5
clone size: NA
V gene: TRBV4-3
D gene: NA
CDR3 length: 15

CDR3 protein: CASSQRGAIQETQYF
CDR3 DNA: TGTGCCAGCAGTCAACGGGGGGCGATACAAGAGACCCAGTACTTC
J gene: TRBJ2-5
clone size: NA
V gene: TRBV12-3/TRBV12-4
D gene: NA
CDR3 length: 15

CDR3 protein: CATSQGDGAYEQYF
CDR3 DNA: TGTGCCACCAGCCAGGGTGACGGTGCCTACGAGCAGTACTTC
J gene: TRBJ2-7
clone size: many
V gene: TRBV15
D gene: NA
CDR3 length: 14

CDR3 protein: CASSRDISNTEAFF
CDR3 DNA: TGTGCCAGTAGCCGGGACATATCAAACACTGAAGCTTTCTTT
J gene: TRBJ1-1
clone size: many
V gene: TRBV19
D gene: NA
CDR3 length: 14

CDR3 protein: CASSQGTVSGETQYF
CDR3 DNA: TGCGCCAGCAGCCAAGGGACAGTCTCGGGCGAGACCCAGTACTTC
J gene: TRBJ2-5
clone size: NA
V gene: TRBV4-1
D gene: NA
CDR3 length: 15

CDR3 protein: CASSDEARASVEAFF
CDR3 DNA: TGTGCCAGCAGTGATGAGGCCAGGGCGTCAGTTGAAGCTTTCTTT
J gene: TRBJ1-1
clone size: NA
V gene: TRBV25-1
D gene: NA
CDR3 length: 15

CDR3 protein: CASSQALTGIYEQYF
CDR3 DNA: TGCGCCAGCAGCCAGGCTCTGACAGGCATCTACGAGCAGTACTTC
J gene: TRBJ2-7
clone size: few
V gene: TRBV4-1
D gene: NA
CDR3 length: 15

CDR3 protein: CASSRPGPLDGYTF
CDR3 DNA: TGTGCCAGCAGTCGTCCCGGCCCGCTGGATGGCTACACCTTC
J gene: TRBJ1-2
clone size: NA
V gene: TRBV25-1
D gene: NA
CDR3 length: 14

CDR3 protein: CASSRQGYGPLHF
CDR3 DNA: TGTGCCAGCAGTAGACAGGGGTACGGACCCCTCCACTTT
J gene: TRBJ1-6
clone size: many
V gene: TRBV27
D gene: TRBD1
CDR3 length: 13

CDR3 protein: CASSYFPGQNTEAFF
CDR3 DNA: TGTGCCAGCAGCTATTTTCCGGGACAGAACACTGAAGCTTTCTTT
J gene: TRBJ1-1
clone size: many
V gene: TRBV6-6
D gene: NA
CDR3 length: 15

CDR3 protein: CAISEAGTSGRAPDTQYF
CDR3 DNA: TGTGCCATCAGTGAAGCCGGGACTAGCGGGAGGGCCCCAGATACGCAGTATTTT
J gene: TRBJ2-3
clone size: NA
V gene: TRBV10-3
D gene: TRBD2
CDR3 length: 18

CDR3 protein: CASTETFFNEQFF
CDR3 DNA: TGCGCCAGCACCGAGACGTTTTTCAATGAGCAGTTCTTC
J gene: TRBJ2-1
clone size: NA
V gene: TRBV10-2
D gene: NA
CDR3 length: 13